This entry describes one T cell receptor (beta chain). The V and J ends lost 8 bases and 3 bases, in that order; junction bases with no gene match: 3. In germline, CDR1 is ENHRY, CDR2 SYGVKD. The CDR3 is 13 residues long. Under the authors' procedure: Reference gene primer amplification gave nucleated cell count estimates. Generated by immunoSEQ multiplex PCR, the TCRdb table keeps only in-frame clones and is missing some. The V and J calls and the clone size are those of that table, but D and trimming were determined from the DNA. The sample lists roughly 35,000 clones; around 90% were seen once. The data originate from a study of blood T cell repertoires in COVID-19. Study-level information: T cells, B-cell-depleted T cells, or PBMCs provided the cDNA or gDNA that served as material.

What was sequenced was peripheral blood. The TCR originated in a man aged 70-80 years with acute or convalescent COVID-19. The chain links TRBV10-3 to TRBJ2-7, with 11 bases aligning to TRBD2. The CDR3 sequence: CAIRGTSGYEQYF. The CDR3 DNA sequence: TGTGCCATCCGCGGGACTAGCGGCTACGAGCAGTACTTC.